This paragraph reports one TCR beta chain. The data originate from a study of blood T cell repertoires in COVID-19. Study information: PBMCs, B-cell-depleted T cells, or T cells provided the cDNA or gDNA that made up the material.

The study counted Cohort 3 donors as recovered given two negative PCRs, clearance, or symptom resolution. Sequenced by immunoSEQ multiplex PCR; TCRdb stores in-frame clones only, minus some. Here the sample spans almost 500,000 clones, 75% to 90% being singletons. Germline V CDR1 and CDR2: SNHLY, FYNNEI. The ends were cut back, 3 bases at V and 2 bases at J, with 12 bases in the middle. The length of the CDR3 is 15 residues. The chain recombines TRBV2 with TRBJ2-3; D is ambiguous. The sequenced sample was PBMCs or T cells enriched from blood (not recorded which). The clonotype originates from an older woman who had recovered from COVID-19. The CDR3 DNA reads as TGTGCCAGCAGTGAGGGCTTCGCCCCCACAGATACGCAGTATTTT. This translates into CASSEGFAPTDTQYF.